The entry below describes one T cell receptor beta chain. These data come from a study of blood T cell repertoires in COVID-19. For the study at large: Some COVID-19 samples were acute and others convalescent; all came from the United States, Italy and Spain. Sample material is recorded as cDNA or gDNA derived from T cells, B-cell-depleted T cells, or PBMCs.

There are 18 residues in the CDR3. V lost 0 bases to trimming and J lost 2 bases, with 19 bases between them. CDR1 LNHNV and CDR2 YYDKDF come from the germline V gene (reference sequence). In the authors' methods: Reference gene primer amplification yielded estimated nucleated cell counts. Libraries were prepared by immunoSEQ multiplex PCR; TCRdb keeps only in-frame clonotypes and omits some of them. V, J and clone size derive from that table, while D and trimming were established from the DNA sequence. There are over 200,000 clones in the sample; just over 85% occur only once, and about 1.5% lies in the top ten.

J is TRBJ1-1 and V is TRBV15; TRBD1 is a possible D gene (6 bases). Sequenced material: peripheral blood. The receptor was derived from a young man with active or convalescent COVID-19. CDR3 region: CATSRDPLFYRANTEAFF. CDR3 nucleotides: TGTGCCACCAGCAGAGATCCCCTATTCTACAGGGCTAACACTGAAGCTTTCTTT.